This entry describes one TCR beta chain. The antigen is undetermined. Given a much more abundant clone one base away, this may be a read error. The length of the CDR3 is 14 residues. V was shortened by 6 bases and J by 8 bases, with 20 bases between the two germline ends. Germline V gene data show CDR1 as SGHRS and CDR2 as YFSETQ. These data come from a study of T cells after yellow fever vaccination. Overall study findings and caveats: Post-booster samples contained most primary-vaccination clones (around 95% CD4, about 85% CD8). Some clonotypes were seen in both the CD4 and the CD8 compartments. These made up a small share and likely arose from convergent recombination. The secondary response was weaker, and its peak arrived faster, on day 5 versus 15.

5'RACE template switching added a universal primer site and UMIs to TCR cDNA. TCRdb passed the 5' RACE reads through MiXCR, listing each CDR3 protein once. This sample carries under 200,000 distinct CDR3 sequences, approximately 6.7% of them seen once, and the ten largest clones take roughly 2.5%. The rearrangement uses TRBV5-1 and TRBJ1-2; no clear D gene. The source of this sequence is a man between 18 and 35 years old who received the YFV17D yellow fever vaccine. The specimen comprised CD4+ T cells sorted from PBMCs, sampled around 5 days after the first yellow fever vaccination. This CDR3 reads CASTPSVGSGGYTF. For the CDR3, the DNA is TGCGCCAGCACCCCCTCGGTGGGATCTGGAGGCTACACCTTC.